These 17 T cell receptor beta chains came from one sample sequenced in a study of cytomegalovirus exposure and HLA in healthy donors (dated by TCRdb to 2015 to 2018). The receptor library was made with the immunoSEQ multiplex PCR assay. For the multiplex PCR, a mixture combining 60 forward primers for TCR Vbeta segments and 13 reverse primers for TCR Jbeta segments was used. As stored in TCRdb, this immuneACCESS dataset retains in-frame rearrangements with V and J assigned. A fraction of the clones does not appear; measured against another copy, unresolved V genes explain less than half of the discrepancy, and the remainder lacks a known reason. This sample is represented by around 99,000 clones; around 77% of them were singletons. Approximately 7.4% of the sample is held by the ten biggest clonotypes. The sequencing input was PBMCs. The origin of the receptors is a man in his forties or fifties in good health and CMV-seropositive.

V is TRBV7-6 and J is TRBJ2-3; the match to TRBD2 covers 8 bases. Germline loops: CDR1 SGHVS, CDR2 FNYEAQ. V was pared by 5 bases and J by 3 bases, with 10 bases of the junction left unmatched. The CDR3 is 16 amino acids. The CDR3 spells CASSRGRVAGTDTQYF. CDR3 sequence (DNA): TGTGCCAGCAGCCGAGGGAGGGTAGCGGGAACAGATACGCAGTATTTT.

CDR3 nucleotide sequence: TGTGCCAGCAGCGACCTCGGGGCCTCAGGGGGCAGCTACGAGCAGTACTTC. This translates into CASSDLGASGGSYEQYF. The chain has TRBV28 and TRBJ2-7, with TRBD1 matching 8 bases. The CDR3 runs to 17 residues. CDR1 is MDHEN, CDR2 SYDVKM, per germline. J was trimmed by 3 bases and V by 6 bases; bases with no gene match: 16. Together with reference TRBV28 and TRBJ2-7, the CDR3 gives the full variable domain: DVKVTQSSRYLVKRTGEKVFLECVQDMDHENMFWYRQDPGLGLRLIYFSYDVKMKEKGDIPEGYSVSREKKERFSLILESASTNQTSMYLCASSDLGASGGSYEQYFGPGTRLTVT.

This CDR3 is CASSLADTGELFF. The CDR3 bases are TGTGCCAGCAGCTTAGCGGACACCGGGGAGCTGTTTTTT. This sequence joins TRBV11-2 and TRBJ2-2; no reliable D call. This CDR3 is built from 13 residues. CDR1 and CDR2 (germline): SGHAT, FQNNGV. V was pared by 1 base and J by 3 bases, with 3 bases between. The full variable domain, completed using reference TRBV11-2 and TRBJ2-2, is EAGVAQSPRYKIIEKRQSVAFWCNPISGHATLYWYQQILGQGPKLLIQFQNNGVVDDSQLPKDRFSAERLKGVDSTLKIQPAKLEDSAVYLCASSLADTGELFFGEGSRLTVL.

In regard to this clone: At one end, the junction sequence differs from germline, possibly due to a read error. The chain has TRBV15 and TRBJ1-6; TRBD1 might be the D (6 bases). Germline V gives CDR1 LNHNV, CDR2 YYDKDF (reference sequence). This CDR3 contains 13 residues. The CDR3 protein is CATSGEGNSPLNF. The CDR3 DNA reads TGTGCCACCTCAGGGGAGGGGAATTCACCCCTCAACTTT.

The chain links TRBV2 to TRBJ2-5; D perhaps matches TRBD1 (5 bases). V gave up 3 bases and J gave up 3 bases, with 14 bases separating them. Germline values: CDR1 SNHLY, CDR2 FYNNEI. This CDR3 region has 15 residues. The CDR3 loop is CASSDPQGLKETQYF. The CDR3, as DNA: TGTGCCAGCAGTGACCCCCAGGGTTTGAAAGAGACCCAGTACTTC.

The CDR3 sequence: CASSLARGGLSTLHF. The CDR3 DNA reads TGTGCCAGCAGCTTAGCGAGGGGAGGCCTCTCGACCCTCCACTTT. This chain joins TRBV7-6 and TRBJ1-6, with TRBD1 as a possible D gene (5 bases). The V gene's germline CDR1 is SGHVS and CDR2 FNYEAQ. Trimming shortened V by 0 bases and J by 14 bases, and 17 bases separated the two germline ends. The CDR3 contains 15 residues.

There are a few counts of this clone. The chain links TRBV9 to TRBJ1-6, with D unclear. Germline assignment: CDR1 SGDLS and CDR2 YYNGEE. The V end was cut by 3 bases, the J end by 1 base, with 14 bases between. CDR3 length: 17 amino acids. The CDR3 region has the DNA TGTGCCAGCAGCGGACTCGATGGTGGGTCCTATAATTCACCCCTCCACTTT. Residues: CASSGLDGGSYNSPLHF.

DNA for the CDR3: TGTGCCAGCAGTGAAGCGCGCGGGGGGGCCGGGGAGCTGTTTTTT. Translating gives CASSEARGGAGELFF. V is TRBV2 and J is TRBJ2-2; 9 bases match TRBD2. CDR1 is SNHLY, CDR2 FYNNEI, per germline. This CDR3 has 15 residues. Trimming took 0 bases from V and 6 from J; bases not matched to a gene: 2.

The CDR3 coding sequence is TGTGCCAGCATTACTCCGTCGGTCGGTTATGGCTACACCTTC. This sequence encodes CASITPSVGYGYTF. The chain carries TRBV6-6 and TRBJ1-2; no definite D call. There are 14 residues in the CDR3. The germline V gene has CDR1 MNHNY and CDR2 SVGAGI (reference sequence). V was pared by 7 bases and J by 5 bases, with 17 bases between.

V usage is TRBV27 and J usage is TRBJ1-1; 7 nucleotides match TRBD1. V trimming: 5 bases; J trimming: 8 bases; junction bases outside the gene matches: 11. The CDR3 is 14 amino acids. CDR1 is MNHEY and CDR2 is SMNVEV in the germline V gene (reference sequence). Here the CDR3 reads CASSLQYGTDEAFF. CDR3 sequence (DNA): TGTGCCAGCAGTCTCCAATACGGGACAGACGAAGCTTTCTTT.

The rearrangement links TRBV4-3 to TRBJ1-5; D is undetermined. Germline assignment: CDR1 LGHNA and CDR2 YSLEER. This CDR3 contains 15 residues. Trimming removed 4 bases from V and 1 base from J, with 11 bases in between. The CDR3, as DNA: TGCGCCAGCAGCCCGTCACCCCAGAGCAATCAGCCCCAGCATTTT. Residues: CASSPSPQSNQPQHF.

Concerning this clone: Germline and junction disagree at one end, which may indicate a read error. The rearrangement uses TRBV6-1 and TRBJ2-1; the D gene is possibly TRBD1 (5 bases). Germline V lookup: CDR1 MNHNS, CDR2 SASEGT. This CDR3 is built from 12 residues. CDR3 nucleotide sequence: TGTGCCAGCCGGAGTCCTGGCAGGGTTACAGTCTTC. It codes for CASRSPGRVTVF.

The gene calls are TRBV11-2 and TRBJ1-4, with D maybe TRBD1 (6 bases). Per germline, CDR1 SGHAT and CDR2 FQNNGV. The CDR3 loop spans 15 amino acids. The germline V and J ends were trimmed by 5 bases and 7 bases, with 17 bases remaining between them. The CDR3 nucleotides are TGTGCCAGCAGCCCGACACAGGGATACGGTGAAAAACTGTTTTTT. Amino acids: CASSPTQGYGEKLFF. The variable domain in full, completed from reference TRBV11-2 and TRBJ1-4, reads EAGVAQSPRYKIIEKRQSVAFWCNPISGHATLYWYQQILGQGPKLLIQFQNNGVVDDSQLPKDRFSAERLKGVDSTLKIQPAKLEDSAVYLCASSPTQGYGEKLFFGSGTQLSVL.

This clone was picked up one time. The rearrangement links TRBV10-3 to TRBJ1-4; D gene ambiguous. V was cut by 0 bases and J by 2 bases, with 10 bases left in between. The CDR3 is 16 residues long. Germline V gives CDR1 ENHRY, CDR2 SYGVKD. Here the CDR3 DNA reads TGTGCCATCAGTGAGTCGTTTGCAGTTACTAATGAAAAACTGTTTTTT. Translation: CAISESFAVTNEKLFF.

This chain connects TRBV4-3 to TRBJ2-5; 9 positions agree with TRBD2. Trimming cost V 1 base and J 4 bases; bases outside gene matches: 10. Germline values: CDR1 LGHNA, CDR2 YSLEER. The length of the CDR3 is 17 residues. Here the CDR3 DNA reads TGCGCCAGCAGCCAAGGTCTAGCGGGGAGCACGGGAGAGACCCAGTACTTC. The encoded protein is CASSQGLAGSTGETQYF.

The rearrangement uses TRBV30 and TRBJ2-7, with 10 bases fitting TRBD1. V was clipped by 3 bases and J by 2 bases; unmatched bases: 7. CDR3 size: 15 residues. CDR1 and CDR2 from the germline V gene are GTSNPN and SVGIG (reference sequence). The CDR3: CAWSRQGASPYEQYF. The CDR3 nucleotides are TGTGCCTGGAGCAGACAGGGGGCTTCCCCCTACGAGCAGTACTTC.

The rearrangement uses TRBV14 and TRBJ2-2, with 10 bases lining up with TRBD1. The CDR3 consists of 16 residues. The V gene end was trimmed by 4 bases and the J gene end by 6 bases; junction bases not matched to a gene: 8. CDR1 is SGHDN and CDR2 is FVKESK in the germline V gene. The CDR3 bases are TGTGCCAGCAGCCGCTCCCGGGACAGGGGTCCCGGGGAGCTGTTTTTT. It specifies CASSRSRDRGPGELFF.